This TCR beta chain is from a study of post-analysis software for immune sequencing data. The TCR beta cDNA libraries contained unique molecular identifiers. TCRdb itself ran the PCR reads through MiXCR, one entry per CDR3 protein. The table has 350,000 to 450,000 distinct CDR3 sequences, less than 35% seen once. Findings and limits, study-wide: When patients were compared with controls, a handful of TRBV segments were more frequent, TRBV5-6, TRBV5-1 and TRBV20-1 among them.

Remarks on this clonotype: What it binds is not known.

The trim removed 3 bases at V and 8 bases at J, leaving 13 bases unmatched. The CDR3 is 17 residues long. This clonotype was obtained from a girl aged 10 to 17 with multiple sclerosis. Sequences were obtained from blood. The rearrangement joins TRBV12-3 or TRBV12-4 to TRBJ1-4, with 9 bases that match TRBD1. CDR3 residues: CASSFEAPQGAREKLFF. CDR3 sequence (DNA): TGTGCCAGCAGTTTTGAAGCCCCACAGGGGGCGAGGGAAAAACTGTTTTTT.